The 2 T cell receptor beta chains below come from one sample, sequenced in a study of blood T cells in healthy people across ages. Alongside a J-beta primer mix, a sample-barcoded 5' primer served in a second PCR lasting about 7 to 12 cycles. TCRdb used MiXCR to reprocess the 5' RACE reads, holding one entry per CDR3 protein. In the table there are about 590,000 distinct CDR3 sequences, 25% to 30% of which are singletons. The sequencing input was blood. These receptors all stem from a woman aged 80 or older in good health.

This clonotype has a handful of counts. The genes are TRBV14 and TRBJ2-1; 8 nucleotides match TRBD1. CDR3 size: 14 residues. Germline V gene data show CDR1 as SGHDN and CDR2 as FVKESK. V was clipped by 5 bases and J by 8 bases; unmatched bases: 8. The CDR3 sequence is CASSYQGAVDEQFF. In DNA form, the CDR3 reads TGTGCCAGCAGCTACCAGGGGGCGGTCGATGAGCAGTTCTTC.

This sequence joins TRBV29-1 and TRBJ2-7; 8 bases align to TRBD2. The CDR3 length is 12 residues. Losses at the gene ends were 8 bases for V and 7 bases for J; bases not matched to a gene: 10. Germline assignment: CDR1 SQVTM and CDR2 ANQGSEA. CDR3 residues: CSYSGIYNEQYF. The CDR3 DNA sequence: TGCAGCTATAGCGGGATCTACAATGAGCAGTACTTC.